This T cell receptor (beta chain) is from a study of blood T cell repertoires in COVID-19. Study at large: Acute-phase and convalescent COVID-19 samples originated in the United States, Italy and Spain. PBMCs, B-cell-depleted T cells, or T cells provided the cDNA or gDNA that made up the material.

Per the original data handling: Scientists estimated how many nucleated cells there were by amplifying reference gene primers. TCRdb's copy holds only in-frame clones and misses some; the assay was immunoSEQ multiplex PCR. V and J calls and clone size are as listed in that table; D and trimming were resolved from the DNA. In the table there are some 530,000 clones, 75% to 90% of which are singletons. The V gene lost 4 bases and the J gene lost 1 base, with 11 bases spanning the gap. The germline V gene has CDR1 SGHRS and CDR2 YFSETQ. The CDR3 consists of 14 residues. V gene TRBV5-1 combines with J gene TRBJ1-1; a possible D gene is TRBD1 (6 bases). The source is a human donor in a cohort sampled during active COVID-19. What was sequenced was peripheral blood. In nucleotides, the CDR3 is TGCGCCAGCAGCCAAATAGGGGGGAACACTGAAGCTTTCTTT. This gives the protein CASSQIGGNTEAFF.